The present entry profiles one TCR beta chain with its context. Its target is unknown. V gave up 4 bases and J gave up 0 bases; unmatched junction bases: 2. The CDR3 length is 15 residues. Germline assignment: CDR1 MNHNY and CDR2 SVGAGI (reference sequence). With 60 Vbeta and 13 Jbeta primers, the PCR was carried out. This table comes from immunoSEQ multiplex PCR, and its TCRdb copy is limited to in-frame clones, with some not included. The table records 95,000 to 100,000 clones, more than 80% of them present only once. This specimen belongs to a study of cytomegalovirus exposure and HLA in healthy donors. Findings and limits, study-wide: Reportedly, HLA-A and HLA-B alleles of most subjects were accurately predicted from TCR beta.

Sequenced input: PBMCs. The origin of this receptor is a man younger than 40 in good health and CMV-seronegative. The chain carries TRBV6-6 and TRBJ2-2; the match to TRBD2 covers 7 bases. The CDR3 DNA reads as TGTGCCAGCAGTTTGGGACTACCGAACACCGGGGAGCTGTTTTTT. This sequence encodes CASSLGLPNTGELFF.